This T cell receptor beta chain is drawn from a study of T cells in localized non-small cell lung cancer. Study-level findings and limits: Longer overall survival associated with higher blood T cell density; shorter survival with higher adjacent-lung clonality.

TCRdb's table, derived via immunoSEQ multiplex PCR, lists solely in-frame clones and lacks some. Among under 4,000 clones listed, around 21% were seen once. As regards this clone: Its antigen is unknown.

Trimming cost V 6 bases and J 4 bases, with 19 bases left between them. This CDR3 contains 15 residues. From germline, CDR1 is SGDLS and CDR2 YYNGEE. Specimen: lung tumor tissue, collected before any cancer treatment. The chain couples TRBV9 to TRBJ1-1; D unclear. The source of this sequence is a female donor older than 55 with stage II lung adenocarcinoma. The chain's CDR3 is CASNSGVRGGTEAFF. CDR3 nucleotides: TGTGCCAGCAATAGCGGGGTACGGGGAGGCACTGAAGCTTTCTTT.